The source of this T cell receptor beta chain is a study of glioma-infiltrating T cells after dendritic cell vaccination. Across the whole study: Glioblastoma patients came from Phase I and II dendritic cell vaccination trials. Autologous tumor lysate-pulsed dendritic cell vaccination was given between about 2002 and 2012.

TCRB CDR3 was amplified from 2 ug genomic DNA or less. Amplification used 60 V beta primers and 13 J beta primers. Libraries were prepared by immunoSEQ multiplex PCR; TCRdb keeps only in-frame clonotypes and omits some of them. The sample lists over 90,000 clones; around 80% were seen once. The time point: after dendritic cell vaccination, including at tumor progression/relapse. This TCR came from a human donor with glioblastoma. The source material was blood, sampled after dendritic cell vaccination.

The CDR3, as DNA: TGTGCCAGCAGGCAGGGAATTAACTATGGCTACACCTTC. Protein sequence: CASRQGINYGYTF. The gene calls are TRBV6-1 and TRBJ1-2; D is possibly TRBD1 (5 bases). Trimming shortened V by 6 bases and J by 1 base, and 9 bases separated the two germline ends. This CDR3 is built from 13 residues. CDR1 and CDR2 (germline): MNHNS, SASEGT.